One sample yielded the 15 T cell receptor beta chains listed below, sequenced in a study of blood T cells in healthy people across ages. Through a sample-barcoded 5' primer and a J-beta primer mix, a second PCR was run for about 6 to 11 cycles. Each CDR3 protein is one row after TCRdb ran MiXCR on the 5' RACE reads. Of approximately 670,000 distinct CDR3 sequences in the sample, around 43% were seen once. Sequenced: blood. These receptors were taken from a man older than 75 in good health.

The sample holds many counts of this clonotype. The V and J genes are TRBV7-2 and TRBJ2-1, with 11 positions matching TRBD2. The germline V gene has CDR1 SGHTA and CDR2 FQGNSA. V lost 1 base and J lost 4; bases outside the gene matches: 3. CDR3 size: 16 residues. CDR3 amino acids: CASSLVTSGGYNEQFF. As DNA, the CDR3 is TGTGCCAGCAGCTTAGTTACTAGCGGGGGATACAATGAGCAGTTCTTC.

The DNA for the CDR3 is TGTGCCAGCAGTTACCCAAGCGGGGGGATCGCAGATACGCAGTATTTT. Amino acid sequence: CASSYPSGGIADTQYF. This chain joins TRBV6-2 or TRBV6-3 and TRBJ2-3; TRBD2 aligns across 9 bases. Germline V gene data show CDR1 as MNHEY and CDR2 as SVGEGT. The CDR3 covers 16 residues. V shed 2 bases, J shed 4 bases, and the junction held 7 bases outside the gene matches.

The CDR3 spells CASRNPSGSSRKTQYF. In nucleotides, the CDR3 is TGTGCCAGCCGAAACCCTAGCGGGAGTTCGAGGAAGACCCAGTACTTC. The chain couples TRBV6-2 or TRBV6-3 to TRBJ2-5; 10 nucleotides align to TRBD2. This CDR3 comprises 16 residues. J lost 6 bases, V lost 8 bases, and 15 bases had no gene match. Germline CDR1 is MNHEY and CDR2 is SVGEGT.

This clonotype has a single count. The chain carries TRBV14 and TRBJ1-2; no clear D gene. V dropped 0 bases and J dropped 5 bases, with 13 bases sitting between them. The CDR3 covers 15 residues. CDR1 is SGHDN and CDR2 is FVKESK in the germline V gene. The CDR3 protein is CASSQDWEMGYGYTF. The DNA for the CDR3 is TGTGCCAGCAGCCAAGATTGGGAAATGGGATATGGCTACACCTTC.

The chain is built from TRBV12-3 or TRBV12-4 and TRBJ2-5; 7 bases map to TRBD1. CDR3 length: 14 residues. J gave up 11 bases and V 6 bases, and 15 bases lay outside the gene matches. The CDR3 loop reads CASSPDRPPYKQYF. For the CDR3, the DNA is TGTGCCAGCAGCCCGGACAGGCCACCCTACAAGCAGTACTTC.

In its sample, this clonotype was seen many times. The chain links TRBV6-2 or TRBV6-3 to TRBJ2-7, with 7 bases that match TRBD1. The germline gives CDR1 MNHEY, CDR2 SVGEGT. V trimming: 5 bases; J trimming: 2 bases; junction bases outside the gene matches: 0. The CDR3 has 12 amino acids. CDR3 in DNA: TGTGCCAGCAGTGGGACAGCCTACGAGCAGTACTTC. Translated: CASSGTAYEQYF.

This clonotype was observed a few times. The chain employs TRBV5-8 and TRBJ2-6, with D perhaps TRBD2 (5 bases). The CDR3 totals 17 residues. The V end was cut by 2 bases, the J end by 0 bases, with 12 bases between. Germline loops: CDR1 SGHTS, CDR2 YDEGEE. CDR3 sequence: CASSFALTSSGANVLTF. The CDR3 coding sequence is TGTGCCAGCAGCTTTGCTCTAACTAGCTCTGGGGCCAACGTCCTGACTTTC.

V usage is TRBV20-1 and J usage is TRBJ2-3; 11 nucleotides match TRBD2. Looked up from germline, CDR1 is DFQATT and CDR2 is SNEGSKA (reference sequence). This CDR3 contains 18 residues. Losses at the gene ends were 6 bases for V and 1 base for J; bases not matched to a gene: 15. CDR3 DNA: TGCAGTGCAGGAAACCAGGCTAGCGGGGGGATCGGCACAGATACGCAGTATTTT. This encodes CSAGNQASGGIGTDTQYF.

The CDR3 spells CASSFGLAGTSYNEQYF. CDR3 DNA: TGTGCCAGCAGCTTTGGACTAGCGGGGACCTCCTACAATGAGCAGTACTTC. V gene TRBV5-4 combines with J gene TRBJ2-1; TRBD2 matches 12 bases. The J call may be faulty, since TRBJ2-7 better matches the DNA end. The CDR3 runs to 17 residues. The germline V gene encodes CDR1 SGHNT and CDR2 YYREEE (reference sequence).

The chain joins TRBV20-1 to TRBJ2-6, with TRBD2 identical over 7 bases. J gave up 1 base and V 3 bases, and 15 bases lay outside the gene matches. The CDR3 runs to 19 residues. CDR1 DFQATT and CDR2 SNEGSKA come from the germline V gene (reference sequence). The CDR3 protein is CSASLSSGRAKSGANVLTF. The CDR3 DNA reads as TGCAGTGCTAGTTTGAGTAGTGGGAGGGCCAAGTCTGGGGCCAACGTCCTGACTTTC.

The chain combines TRBV7-3 with TRBJ2-7, with 7 bases aligning to TRBD1. Germline assignment: CDR1 SGHTA and CDR2 FQGTGA. V shed 1 base and J 3 bases; nucleotides not matched to a gene: 12. The CDR3 runs 17 residues. The CDR3 bases are TGTGCCAGCAGCTTAAGGGGTGACAGGGACGGAAACTACGAGCAGTACTTC. Encoded protein: CASSLRGDRDGNYEQYF.

This clonotype was detected a few times. The genes are TRBV3-1 and TRBJ1-1; D uncertain. The length of the CDR3 is 16 residues. V was shortened by 1 base and J by 4 bases, with 16 bases between the two germline ends. Germline CDR1 and CDR2: LGHDT and YNNKEL (reference sequence). CDR3 nucleotides: TGTGCCAGCAGCCAAGTGGGGTCAGCGCAGAGCACTGAAGCTTTCTTT. Its protein product is CASSQVGSAQSTEAFF.

The genes are TRBV6-5 and TRBJ1-1; D unclear. V shed 0 bases and J shed 1 base, with 9 bases lying between them. The CDR3 is 15 residues long. Germline V gives CDR1 MNHEY, CDR2 SVGAGI. In DNA form, the CDR3 reads TGTGCCAGCAGTTACTCGATACAGCAGAACACTGAAGCTTTCTTT. Residues: CASSYSIQQNTEAFF.

This clonotype was seen repeatedly, ten times or more. The chain is built from TRBV5-1 and TRBJ1-4, with TRBD1 matching over 7 bases. Germline V CDR1 and CDR2: SGHRS, YFSETQ. V dropped 4 bases and J dropped 7; count of bases not matched to a gene: 10. The CDR3 totals 15 residues. For the CDR3, the DNA is TGCGCCAGCAGCCCGCTCAGGGGGAGTGGTGAAAAACTGTTTTTT. Amino acid sequence: CASSPLRGSGEKLFF.

This clonotype was detected a few times. The chain joins TRBV14 to TRBJ2-1; D might be TRBD1 (5 bases). This CDR3 contains 16 residues. V lost 0 bases and J lost 4, with 13 bases in between. Germline CDR1 reads SGHDN; CDR2 reads FVKESK. The CDR3 is CASSQDGRGPYNEQFF. The DNA for the CDR3 is TGTGCCAGCAGCCAAGATGGAAGGGGCCCTTACAATGAGCAGTTCTTC.